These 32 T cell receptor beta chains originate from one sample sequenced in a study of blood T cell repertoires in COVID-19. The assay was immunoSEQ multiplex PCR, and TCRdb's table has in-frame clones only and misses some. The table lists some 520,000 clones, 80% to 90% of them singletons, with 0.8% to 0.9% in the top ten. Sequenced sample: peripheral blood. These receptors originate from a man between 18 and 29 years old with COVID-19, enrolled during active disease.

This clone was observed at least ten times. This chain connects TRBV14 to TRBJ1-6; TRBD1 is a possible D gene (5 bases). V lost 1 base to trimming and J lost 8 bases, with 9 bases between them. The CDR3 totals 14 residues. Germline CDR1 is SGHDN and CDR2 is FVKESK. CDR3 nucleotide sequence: TGTGCCAGCAGCCAAGGCAGGGAATATTCACCCCTCCACTTT. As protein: CASSQGREYSPLHF.

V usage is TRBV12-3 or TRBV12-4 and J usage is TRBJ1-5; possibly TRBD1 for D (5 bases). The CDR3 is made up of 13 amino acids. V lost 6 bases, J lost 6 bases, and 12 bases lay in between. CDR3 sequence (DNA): TGTGCCAGCAGCCCCGGGGGGACTCAGCCCCAGCATTTT. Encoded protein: CASSPGGTQPQHF.

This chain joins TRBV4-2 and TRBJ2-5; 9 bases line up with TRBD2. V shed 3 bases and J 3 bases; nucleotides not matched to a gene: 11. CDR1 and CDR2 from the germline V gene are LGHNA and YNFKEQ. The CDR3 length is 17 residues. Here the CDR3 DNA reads TGTGCCAGCAGCCATCCCGATATAGCGGGAGTGGAAGAGACCCAGTACTTC. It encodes CASSHPDIAGVEETQYF.

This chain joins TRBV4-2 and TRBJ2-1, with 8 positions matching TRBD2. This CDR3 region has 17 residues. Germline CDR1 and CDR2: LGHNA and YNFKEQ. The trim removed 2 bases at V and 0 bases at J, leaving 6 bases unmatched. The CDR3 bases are TGTGCCAGCAGCCAACGGTTAGCGGGAAGCTCCTACAATGAGCAGTTCTTC. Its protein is CASSQRLAGSSYNEQFF.

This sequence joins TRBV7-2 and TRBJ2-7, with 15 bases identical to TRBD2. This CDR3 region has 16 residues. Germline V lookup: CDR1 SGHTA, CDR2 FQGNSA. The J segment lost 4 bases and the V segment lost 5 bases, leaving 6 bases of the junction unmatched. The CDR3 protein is CASSGKGLAGGYEQYF. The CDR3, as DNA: TGTGCCAGCAGCGGTAAGGGACTAGCGGGAGGATACGAGCAGTACTTC.

The DNA of the CDR3 is TGTGCCAGCACCCCGATTTCAGCGGGCTACAATGAGCAGTTCTTC. This codes for CASTPISAGYNEQFF. The chain combines TRBV6-5 with TRBJ2-1, with a tentative D call TRBD2 (6 bases). CDR3 length: 15 amino acids. V lost 7 bases, J lost 3 bases, and 16 bases lay in between. Germline CDR1 and CDR2: MNHEY and SVGAGI.

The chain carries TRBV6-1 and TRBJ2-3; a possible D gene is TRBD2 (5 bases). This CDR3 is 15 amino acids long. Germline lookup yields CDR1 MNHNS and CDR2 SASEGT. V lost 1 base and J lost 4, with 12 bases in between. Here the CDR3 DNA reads TGTGCCAGCAGTGAAGAAAGAGGGCAGGCAGATACGCAGTATTTT. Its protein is CASSEERGQADTQYF.

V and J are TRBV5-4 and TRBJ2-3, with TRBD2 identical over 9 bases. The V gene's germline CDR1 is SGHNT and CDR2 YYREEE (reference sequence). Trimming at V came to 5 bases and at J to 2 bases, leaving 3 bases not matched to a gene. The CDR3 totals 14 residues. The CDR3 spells CASRPGLATDTQYF. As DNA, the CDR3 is TGTGCCAGCAGACCGGGACTAGCCACAGATACGCAGTATTTT.

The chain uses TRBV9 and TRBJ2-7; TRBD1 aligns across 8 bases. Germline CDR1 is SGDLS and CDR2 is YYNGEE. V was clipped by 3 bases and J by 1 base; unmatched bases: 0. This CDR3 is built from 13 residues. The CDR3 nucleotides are TGTGCCAGCAGCGGACAGGGGTCCTACGAGCAGTACTTC. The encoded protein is CASSGQGSYEQYF.

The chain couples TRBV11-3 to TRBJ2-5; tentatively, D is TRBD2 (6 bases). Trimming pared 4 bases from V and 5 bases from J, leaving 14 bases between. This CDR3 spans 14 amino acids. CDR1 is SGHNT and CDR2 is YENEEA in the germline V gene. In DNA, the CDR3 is TGTGCCAGCAGCTCACAGCGGGCGGAGGAGACCCAGTACTTC. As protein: CASSSQRAEETQYF.

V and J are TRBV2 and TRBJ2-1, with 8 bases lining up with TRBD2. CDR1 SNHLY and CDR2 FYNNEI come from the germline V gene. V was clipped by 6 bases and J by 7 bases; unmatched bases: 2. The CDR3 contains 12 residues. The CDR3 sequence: CASRTGGNEQFF. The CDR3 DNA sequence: TGTGCCAGCAGAACGGGAGGGAATGAGCAGTTCTTC.

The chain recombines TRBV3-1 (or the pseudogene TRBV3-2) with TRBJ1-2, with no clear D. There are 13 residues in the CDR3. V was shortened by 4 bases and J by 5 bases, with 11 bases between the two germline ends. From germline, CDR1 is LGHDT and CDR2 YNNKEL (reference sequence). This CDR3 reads CASSPTGYYGYTF. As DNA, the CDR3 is TGTGCCAGCAGCCCTACGGGGTATTATGGCTACACCTTC.

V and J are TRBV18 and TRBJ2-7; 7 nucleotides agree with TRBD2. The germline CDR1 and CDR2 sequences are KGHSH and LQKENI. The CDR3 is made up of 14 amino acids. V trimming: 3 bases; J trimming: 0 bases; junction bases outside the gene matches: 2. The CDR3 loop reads CASSPSGHSYEQYF. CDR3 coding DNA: TGTGCCAGCTCACCTAGCGGGCACTCCTACGAGCAGTACTTC.

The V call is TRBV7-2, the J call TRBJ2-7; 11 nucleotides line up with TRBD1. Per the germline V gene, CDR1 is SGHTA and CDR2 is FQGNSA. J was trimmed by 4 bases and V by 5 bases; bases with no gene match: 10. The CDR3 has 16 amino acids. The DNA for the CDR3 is TGTGCCAGCAGCCTGCGCGGGACAGGGGGTGAATACGAGCAGTACTTC. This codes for CASSLRGTGGEYEQYF.

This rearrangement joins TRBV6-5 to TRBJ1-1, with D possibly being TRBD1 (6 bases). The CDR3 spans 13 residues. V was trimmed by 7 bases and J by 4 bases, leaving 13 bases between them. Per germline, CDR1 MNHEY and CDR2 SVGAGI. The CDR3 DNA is TGTGCCAGCATAGAGGGCAGGGGCACTGAAGCTTTCTTT. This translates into CASIEGRGTEAFF.

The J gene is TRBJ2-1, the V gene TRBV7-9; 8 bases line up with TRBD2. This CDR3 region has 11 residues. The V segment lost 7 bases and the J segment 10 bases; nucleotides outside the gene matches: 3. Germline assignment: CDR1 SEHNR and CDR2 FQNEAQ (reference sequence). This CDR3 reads CASKGGGEQFF. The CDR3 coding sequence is TGTGCCAGCAAAGGCGGGGGGGAGCAGTTCTTC.

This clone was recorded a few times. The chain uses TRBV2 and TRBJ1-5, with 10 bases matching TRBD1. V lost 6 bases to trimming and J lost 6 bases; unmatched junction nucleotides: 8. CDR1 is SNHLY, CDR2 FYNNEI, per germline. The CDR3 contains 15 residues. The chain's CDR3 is CASRATGGMSQPQHF. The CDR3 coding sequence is TGTGCCAGCAGAGCGACAGGGGGCATGAGTCAGCCCCAGCATTTT. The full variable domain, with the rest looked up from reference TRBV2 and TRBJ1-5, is EPEVTQTPSHQVTQMGQEVILRCVPISNHLYFYWYRQILGQKVEFLVSFYNNEISEKSEIFDDQFSVERPDGSNFTLKIRSTKLEDSAMYFCASRATGGMSQPQHFGDGTRLSIL.

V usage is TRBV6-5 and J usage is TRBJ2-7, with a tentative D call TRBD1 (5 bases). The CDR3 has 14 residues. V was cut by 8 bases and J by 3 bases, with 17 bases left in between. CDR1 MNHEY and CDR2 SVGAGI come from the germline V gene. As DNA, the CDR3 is TGTGCCAGCTCGACGGCAGGGCAGAACTACGAGCAGTACTTC. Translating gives CASSTAGQNYEQYF.

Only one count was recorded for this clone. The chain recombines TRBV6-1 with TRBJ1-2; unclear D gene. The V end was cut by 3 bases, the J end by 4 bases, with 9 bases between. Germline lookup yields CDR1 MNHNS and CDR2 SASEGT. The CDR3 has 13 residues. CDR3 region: CASSEFNSYGYTF. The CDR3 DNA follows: TGTGCCAGCAGTGAGTTTAACAGCTATGGCTACACCTTC.

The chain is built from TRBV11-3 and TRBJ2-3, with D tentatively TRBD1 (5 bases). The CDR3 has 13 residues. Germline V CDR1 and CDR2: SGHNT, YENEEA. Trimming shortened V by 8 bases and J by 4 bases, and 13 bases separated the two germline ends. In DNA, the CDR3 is TGTGCCAGCCGAGACCAGGGCGCAGATACGCAGTATTTT. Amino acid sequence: CASRDQGADTQYF.

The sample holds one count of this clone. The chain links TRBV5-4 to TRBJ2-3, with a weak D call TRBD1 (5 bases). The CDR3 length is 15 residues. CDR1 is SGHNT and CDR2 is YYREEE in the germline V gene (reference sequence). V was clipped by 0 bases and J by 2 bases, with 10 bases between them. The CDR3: CASSLVAGSTDTQYF. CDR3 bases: TGTGCCAGCAGCTTGGTCGCAGGGTCCACAGATACGCAGTATTTT.

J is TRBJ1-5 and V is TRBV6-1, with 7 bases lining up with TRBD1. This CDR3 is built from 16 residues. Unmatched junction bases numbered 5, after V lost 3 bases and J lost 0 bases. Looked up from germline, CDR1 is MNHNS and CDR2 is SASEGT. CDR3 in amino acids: CASSDPQGISNQPQHF. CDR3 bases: TGTGCCAGCAGTGACCCACAGGGGATTAGCAATCAGCCCCAGCATTTT.

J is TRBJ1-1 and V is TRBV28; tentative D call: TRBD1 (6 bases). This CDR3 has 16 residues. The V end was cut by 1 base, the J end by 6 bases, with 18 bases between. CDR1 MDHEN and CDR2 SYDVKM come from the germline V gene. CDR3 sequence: CASSLYTRGSVPEAFF. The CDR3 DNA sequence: TGTGCCAGCAGTTTATACACGAGGGGGTCGGTACCTGAAGCTTTCTTT.

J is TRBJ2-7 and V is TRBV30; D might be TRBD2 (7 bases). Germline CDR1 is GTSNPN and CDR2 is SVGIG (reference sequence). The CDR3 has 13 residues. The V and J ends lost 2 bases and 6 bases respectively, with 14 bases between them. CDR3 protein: CAWSIGEGVEQYF. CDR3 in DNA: TGTGCCTGGAGTATTGGGGAGGGGGTCGAGCAGTACTTC.

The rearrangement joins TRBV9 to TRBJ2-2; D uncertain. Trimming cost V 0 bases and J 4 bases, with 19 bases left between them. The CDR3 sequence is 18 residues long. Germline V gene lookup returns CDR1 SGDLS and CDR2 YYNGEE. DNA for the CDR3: TGTGCCAGCAGCGTAGAGAGGTTAGCCGGAGATCGCACCGGGGAGCTGTTTTTT. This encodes CASSVERLAGDRTGELFF.

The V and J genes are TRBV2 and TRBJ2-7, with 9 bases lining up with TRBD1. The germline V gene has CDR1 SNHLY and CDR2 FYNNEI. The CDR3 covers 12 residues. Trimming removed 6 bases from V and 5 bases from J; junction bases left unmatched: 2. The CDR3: CASRDRGDEQYF. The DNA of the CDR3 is TGTGCCAGCAGGGACAGGGGTGACGAGCAGTACTTC.

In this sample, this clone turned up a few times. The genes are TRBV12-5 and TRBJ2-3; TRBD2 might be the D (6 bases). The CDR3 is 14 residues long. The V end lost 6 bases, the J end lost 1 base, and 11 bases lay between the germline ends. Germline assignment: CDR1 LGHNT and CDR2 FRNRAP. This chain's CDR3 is CASGPGGGTDTQYF. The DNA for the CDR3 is TGTGCTAGTGGCCCCGGCGGGGGCACAGATACGCAGTATTTT.

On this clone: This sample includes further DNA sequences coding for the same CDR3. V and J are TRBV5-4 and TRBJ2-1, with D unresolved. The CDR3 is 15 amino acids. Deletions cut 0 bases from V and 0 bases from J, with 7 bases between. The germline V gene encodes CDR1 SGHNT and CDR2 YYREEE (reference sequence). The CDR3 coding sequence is TGTGCCAGCAGCTTGGACGGTAGCTCCTACAATGAGCAGTTCTTC. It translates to CASSLDGSSYNEQFF.

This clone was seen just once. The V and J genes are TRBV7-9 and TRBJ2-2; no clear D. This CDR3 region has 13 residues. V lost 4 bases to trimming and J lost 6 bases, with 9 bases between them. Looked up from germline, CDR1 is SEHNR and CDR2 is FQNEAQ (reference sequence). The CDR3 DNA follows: TGTGCCAGCAGCTCCCGAGTCCCCGGGGAGCTGTTTTTT. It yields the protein CASSSRVPGELFF.

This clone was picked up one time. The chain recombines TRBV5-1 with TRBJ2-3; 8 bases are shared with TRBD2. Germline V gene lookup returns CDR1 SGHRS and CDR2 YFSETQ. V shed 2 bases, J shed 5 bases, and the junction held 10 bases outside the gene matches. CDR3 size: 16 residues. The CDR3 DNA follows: TGCGCCAGCAGCTTACAGGCGGGGGGTCTGGTAGATACGCAGTATTTT. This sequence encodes CASSLQAGGLVDTQYF.

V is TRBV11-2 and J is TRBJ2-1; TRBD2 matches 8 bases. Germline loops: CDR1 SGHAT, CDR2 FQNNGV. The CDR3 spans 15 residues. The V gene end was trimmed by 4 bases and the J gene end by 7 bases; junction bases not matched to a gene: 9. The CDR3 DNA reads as TGTGCCAGCAGCTCGTGGGCGGGGGGTTTGAATGAGCAGTTCTTC. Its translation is CASSSWAGGLNEQFF.

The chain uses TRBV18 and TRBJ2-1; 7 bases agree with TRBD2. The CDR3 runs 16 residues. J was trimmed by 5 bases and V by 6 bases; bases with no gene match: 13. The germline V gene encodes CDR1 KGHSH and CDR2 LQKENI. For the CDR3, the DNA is TGTGCCAGCTCGCGAATTCTAGCGGAGCCTAACAATGAGCAGTTCTTC. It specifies CASSRILAEPNNEQFF.